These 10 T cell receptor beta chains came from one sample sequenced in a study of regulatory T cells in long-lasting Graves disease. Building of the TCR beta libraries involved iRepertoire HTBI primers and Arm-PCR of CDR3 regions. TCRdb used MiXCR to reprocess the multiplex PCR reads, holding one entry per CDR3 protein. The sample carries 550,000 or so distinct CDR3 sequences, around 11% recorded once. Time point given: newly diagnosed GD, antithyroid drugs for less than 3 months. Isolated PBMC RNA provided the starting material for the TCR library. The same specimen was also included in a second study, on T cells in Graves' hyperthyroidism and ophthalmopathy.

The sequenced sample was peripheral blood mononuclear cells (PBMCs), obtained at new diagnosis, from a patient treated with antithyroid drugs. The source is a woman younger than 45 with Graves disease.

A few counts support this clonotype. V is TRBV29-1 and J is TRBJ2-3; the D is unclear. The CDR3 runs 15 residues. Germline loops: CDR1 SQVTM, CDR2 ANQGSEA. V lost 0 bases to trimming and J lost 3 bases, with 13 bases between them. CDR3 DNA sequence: TGCAGCGTTGAAGATGTAGGGTTAACAACAGATACGCAGTATTTT. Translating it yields CSVEDVGLTTDTQYF.

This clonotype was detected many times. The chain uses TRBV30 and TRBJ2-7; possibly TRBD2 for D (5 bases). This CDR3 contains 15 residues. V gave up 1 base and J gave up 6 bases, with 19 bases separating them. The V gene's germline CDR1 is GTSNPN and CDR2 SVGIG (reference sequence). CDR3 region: CAWSEHHPSFGEQYF. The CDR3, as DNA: TGTGCCTGGAGTGAGCACCACCCTAGCTTCGGCGAGCAGTACTTC.

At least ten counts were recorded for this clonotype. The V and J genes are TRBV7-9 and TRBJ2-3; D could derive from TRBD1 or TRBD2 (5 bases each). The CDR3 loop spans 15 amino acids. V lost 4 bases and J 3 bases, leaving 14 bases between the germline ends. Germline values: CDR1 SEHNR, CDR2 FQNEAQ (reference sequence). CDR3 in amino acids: CASSSWDQITDTQYF. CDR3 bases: TGTGCCAGCAGCTCCTGGGACCAAATAACAGATACGCAGTATTTT. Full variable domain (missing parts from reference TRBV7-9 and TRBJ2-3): DTGVSQNPRHKITKRGQNVTFRCDPISEHNRLYWYRQTLGQGPEFLTYFQNEAQLEKSRLLSDRFSAERPKGSFSTLEIQRTEQGDSAMYLCASSSWDQITDTQYFGPGTRLTVL.

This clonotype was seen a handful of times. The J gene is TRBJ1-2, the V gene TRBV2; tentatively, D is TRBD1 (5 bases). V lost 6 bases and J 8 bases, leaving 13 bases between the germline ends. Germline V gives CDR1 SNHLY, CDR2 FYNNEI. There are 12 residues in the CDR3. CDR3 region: CASRGGTSGYTF. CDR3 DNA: TGTGCCAGCAGGGGCGGGACTAGCGGCTACACCTTC.

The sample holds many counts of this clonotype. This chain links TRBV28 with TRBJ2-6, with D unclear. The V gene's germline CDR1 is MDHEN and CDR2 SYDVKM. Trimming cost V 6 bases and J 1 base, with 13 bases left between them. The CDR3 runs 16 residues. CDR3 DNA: TGTGCCAGCAGATTCGTCAGGCTATCTGGGGCCAACGTCCTGACTTTC. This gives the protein CASRFVRLSGANVLTF.

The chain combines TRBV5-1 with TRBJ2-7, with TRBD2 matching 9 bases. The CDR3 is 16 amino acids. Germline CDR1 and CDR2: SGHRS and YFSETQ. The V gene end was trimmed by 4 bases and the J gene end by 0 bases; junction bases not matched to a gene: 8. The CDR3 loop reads CASSITSGWVSYEQYF. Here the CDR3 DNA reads TGCGCCAGCAGCATAACTAGCGGGTGGGTCTCCTACGAGCAGTACTTC.

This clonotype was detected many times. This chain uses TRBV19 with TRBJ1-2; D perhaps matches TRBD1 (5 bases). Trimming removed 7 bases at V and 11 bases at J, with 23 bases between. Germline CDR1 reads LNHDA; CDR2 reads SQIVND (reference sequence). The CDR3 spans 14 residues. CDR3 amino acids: CASTPGTERFRYTF. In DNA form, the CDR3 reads TGTGCCAGTACCCCCGGGACCGAGCGTTTCCGATACACCTTC.

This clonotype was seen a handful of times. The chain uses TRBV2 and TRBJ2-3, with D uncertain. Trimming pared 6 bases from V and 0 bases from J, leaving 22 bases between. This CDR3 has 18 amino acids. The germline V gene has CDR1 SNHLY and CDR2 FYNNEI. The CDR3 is CASSESPNQRWSTDTQYF. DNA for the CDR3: TGTGCCAGCAGCGAGAGCCCGAATCAGCGCTGGAGCACAGATACGCAGTATTTT. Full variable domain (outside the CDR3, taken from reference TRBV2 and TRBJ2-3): EPEVTQTPSHQVTQMGQEVILRCVPISNHLYFYWYRQILGQKVEFLVSFYNNEISEKSEIFDDQFSVERPDGSNFTLKIRSTKLEDSAMYFCASSESPNQRWSTDTQYFGPGTRLTVL.

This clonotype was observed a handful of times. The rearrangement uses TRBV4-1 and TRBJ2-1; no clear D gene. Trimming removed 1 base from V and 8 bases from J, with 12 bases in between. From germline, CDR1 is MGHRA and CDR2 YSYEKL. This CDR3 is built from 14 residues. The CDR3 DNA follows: TGCGCCAGCAGCCAAGGGGCAGTTTACTATGAGCAGTTCTTC. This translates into CASSQGAVYYEQFF.

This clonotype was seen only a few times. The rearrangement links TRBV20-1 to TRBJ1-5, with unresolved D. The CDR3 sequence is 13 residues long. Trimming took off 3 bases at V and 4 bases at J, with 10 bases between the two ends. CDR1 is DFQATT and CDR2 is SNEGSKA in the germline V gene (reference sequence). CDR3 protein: CSARDGLNQPQHF. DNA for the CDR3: TGCAGTGCTAGGGATGGGCTTAATCAGCCCCAGCATTTT.